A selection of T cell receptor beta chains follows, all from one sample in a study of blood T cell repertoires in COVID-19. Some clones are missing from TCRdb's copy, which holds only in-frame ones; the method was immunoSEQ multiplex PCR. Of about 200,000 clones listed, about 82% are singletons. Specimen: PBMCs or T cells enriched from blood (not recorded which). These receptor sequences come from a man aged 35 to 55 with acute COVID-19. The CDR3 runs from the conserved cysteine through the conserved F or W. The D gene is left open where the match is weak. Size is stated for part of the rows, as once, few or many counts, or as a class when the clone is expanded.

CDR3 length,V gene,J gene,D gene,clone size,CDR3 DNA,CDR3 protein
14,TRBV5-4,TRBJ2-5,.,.,TGTGCCAGCACCCACGCAACAGGGCAAGAGACCCAGTACTTC,CASTHATGQETQYF
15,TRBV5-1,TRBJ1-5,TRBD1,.,TGCGCCAGCAGCTCCACACCGGGACAGGGTCGGACCCAGCATTTT,CASSSTPGQGRTQHF
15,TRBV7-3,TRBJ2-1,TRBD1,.,TGTGCCAGCAGCTTATTGACAGGGGGCGAGGGTGAGCAGTTCTTC,CASSLLTGGEGEQFF
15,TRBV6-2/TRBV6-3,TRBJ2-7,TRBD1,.,TGTGCCAGCAGTTACGCGAGACAGGGGGCGGGAGAGCAGTACTTC,CASSYARQGAGEQYF
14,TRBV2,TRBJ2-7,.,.,TGTGCCAGCAGGGGACACGGTTCCTCCTACGAGCAGTACTTC,CASRGHGSSYEQYF
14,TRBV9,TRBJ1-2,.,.,TGTGCCAGCAGATCCGCTGGGGGGGTTTATGGCTACACCTTC,CASRSAGGVYGYTF
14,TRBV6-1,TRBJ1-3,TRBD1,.,TGTGCCAGCAGTGAAGCGGGACAGTGGTACACCATATATTTT,CASSEAGQWYTIYF
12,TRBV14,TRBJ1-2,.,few,TGTGCCAGCAGCCAAGGGCCTTATGGCTACACCTTC,CASSQGPYGYTF
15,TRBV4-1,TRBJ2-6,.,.,TGCGCCAGCAGCCAAGGGAGTATTGGGGCCAACGTCCTGACTTTC,CASSQGSIGANVLTF
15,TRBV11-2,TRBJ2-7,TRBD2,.,TGTGCCAGCACCCCCTCGACGGCGGGAGTGAATGAGCAGTACTTC,CASTPSTAGVNEQYF
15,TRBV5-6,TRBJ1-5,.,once,TGTGCCAGCAGCTTGCGGGGGAATGGCAATCAGCCCCAGCATTTT,CASSLRGNGNQPQHF
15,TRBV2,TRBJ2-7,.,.,TGTGCCAGGCAAGGGGGAGCGGCGAGCTCCTACGAGCAGTACTTC,CARQGGAASSYEQYF
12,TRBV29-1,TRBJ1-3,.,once,TGCAGCGCTGACAGGCTTGGAAACACCATATATTTT,CSADRLGNTIYF
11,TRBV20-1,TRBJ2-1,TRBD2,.,TGCAGTGCTAGCGGGAGGGGTGAGCAGTTCTTC,CSASGRGEQFF
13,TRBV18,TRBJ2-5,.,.,TGTGCCAGCTCACCACGGTCAGGGGAGACCCAGTACTTC,CASSPRSGETQYF
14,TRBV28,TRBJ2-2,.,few,TGTGCCAGCGGGACACCCGCGAACACCGGGGAGCTGTTTTTT,CASGTPANTGELFF
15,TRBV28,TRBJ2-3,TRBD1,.,TGTGCCAGCAGTCCACAGGGGGCGCCAACAGATACGCAGTATTTT,CASSPQGAPTDTQYF
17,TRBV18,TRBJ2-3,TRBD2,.,TGTGCCAGCTCACCACCTTGGACTAGCGCCGGGACAGATACGCAGTATTTT,CASSPPWTSAGTDTQYF
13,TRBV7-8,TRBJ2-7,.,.,TGTGCCAGCAGCTCCCTTCAGGGGTCCGAGCAGTACTTC,CASSSLQGSEQYF